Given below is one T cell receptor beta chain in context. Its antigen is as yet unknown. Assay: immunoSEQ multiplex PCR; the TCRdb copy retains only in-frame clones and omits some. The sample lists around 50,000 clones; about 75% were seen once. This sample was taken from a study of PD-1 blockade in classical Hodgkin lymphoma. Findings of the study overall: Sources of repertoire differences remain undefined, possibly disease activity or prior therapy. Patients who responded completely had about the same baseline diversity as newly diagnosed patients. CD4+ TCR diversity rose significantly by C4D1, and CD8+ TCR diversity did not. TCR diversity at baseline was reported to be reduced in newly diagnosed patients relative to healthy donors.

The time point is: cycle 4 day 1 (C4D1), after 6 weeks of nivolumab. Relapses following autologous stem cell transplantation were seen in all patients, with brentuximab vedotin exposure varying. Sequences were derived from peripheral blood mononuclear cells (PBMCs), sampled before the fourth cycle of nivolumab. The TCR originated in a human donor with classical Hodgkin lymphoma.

The CDR3 nucleotides are TGTGCCTGGAGTGTAAACACTGAAGCTTTCTTT. As protein: CAWSVNTEAFF. The chain is built from TRBV30 and TRBJ1-1; D gene uncertain. Per the germline V gene, CDR1 is GTSNPN and CDR2 is SVGIG (reference sequence). Trimming pared 0 bases from V and 2 bases from J, leaving 1 base between. CDR3 length: 11 amino acids.